The present entry profiles one T cell receptor (beta chain) with its context. TCRdb's table, derived via immunoSEQ multiplex PCR, lists solely in-frame clones and lacks some. The repertoire has roughly 270,000 clones, roughly 85% of them found once; the top ten carry roughly 5%. This sample was included in a study of blood T cell repertoires in COVID-19. Germline V gene sequence: CDR1 LGHNA, CDR2 YNFKEQ. The CDR3 covers 19 residues. After removal of 0 bases from V and 4 bases from J, the junction contained 12 bases not matched to a gene. The sequence derives from a middle-aged man with active or convalescent COVID-19. The sample taken for sequencing was peripheral blood. The J gene is TRBJ2-3, the V gene TRBV4-2; 11 positions agree with TRBD2. In DNA, the CDR3 is TGTGCCAGCAGCCAAGATCTACAGGAGGAACTAGCGGGAGCAGATACGCAGTATTTT. Protein sequence: CASSQDLQEELAGADTQYF.